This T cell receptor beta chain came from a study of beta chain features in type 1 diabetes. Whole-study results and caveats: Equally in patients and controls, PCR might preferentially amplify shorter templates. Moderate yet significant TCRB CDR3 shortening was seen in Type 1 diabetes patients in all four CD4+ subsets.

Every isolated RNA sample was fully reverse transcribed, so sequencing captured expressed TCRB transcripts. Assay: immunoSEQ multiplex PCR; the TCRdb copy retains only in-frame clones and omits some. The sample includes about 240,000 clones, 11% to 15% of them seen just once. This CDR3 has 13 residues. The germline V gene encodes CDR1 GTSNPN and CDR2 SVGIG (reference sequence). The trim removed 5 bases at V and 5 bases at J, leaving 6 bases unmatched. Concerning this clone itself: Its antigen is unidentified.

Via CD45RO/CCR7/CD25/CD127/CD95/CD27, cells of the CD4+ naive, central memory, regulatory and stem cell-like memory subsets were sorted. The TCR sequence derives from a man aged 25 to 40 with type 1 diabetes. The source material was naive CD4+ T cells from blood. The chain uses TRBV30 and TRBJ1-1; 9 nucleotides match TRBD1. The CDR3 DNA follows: TGTGCCTGGGACGGACAGGGGAGGACTGAAGCTTTCTTT. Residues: CAWDGQGRTEAFF.